This T cell receptor beta chain was recorded in a study of shared clonotypes between healthy human individuals. Deletions cut 3 bases from V and 0 bases from J, with 6 bases between. Germline V lookup: CDR1 SNHLY, CDR2 FYNNEI. The CDR3 consists of 14 residues. CD45RO-negative, CCR7-selected cells formed the naive CD8 fraction, which excluded terminally differentiated effector memory CD45RA+ cells. Clones were sequenced by immunoSEQ multiplex PCR, and TCRdb holds only the in-frame ones, with some missing. The table includes roughly 650,000 clones, about 96% detected once. This TCR was recovered from a woman aged 25 to 39 in good health. Material: naive CD8+ T cells sorted from blood. The V gene is TRBV2, the J gene TRBJ2-1; no reliable D call. In DNA form, the CDR3 reads TGTGCCAGCAGTGAGAGCGACTCCTACAATGAGCAGTTCTTC. Protein: CASSESDSYNEQFF. Combining the CDR3 with reference TRBV2 and TRBJ2-1 gives the whole variable domain EPEVTQTPSHQVTQMGQEVILRCVPISNHLYFYWYRQILGQKVEFLVSFYNNEISEKSEIFDDQFSVERPDGSNFTLKIRSTKLEDSAMYFCASSESDSYNEQFFGPGTRLTVL.